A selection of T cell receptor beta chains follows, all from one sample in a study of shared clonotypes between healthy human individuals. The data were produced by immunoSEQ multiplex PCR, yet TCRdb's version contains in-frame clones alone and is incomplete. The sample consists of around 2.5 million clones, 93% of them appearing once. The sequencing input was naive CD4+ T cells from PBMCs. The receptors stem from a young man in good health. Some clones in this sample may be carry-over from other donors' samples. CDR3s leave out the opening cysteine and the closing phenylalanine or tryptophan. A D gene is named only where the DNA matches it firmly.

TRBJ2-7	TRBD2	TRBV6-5	ASNRAGSSYEQY
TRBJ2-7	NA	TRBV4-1	ASSPEFYPSMRQY
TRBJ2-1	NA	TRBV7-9	ASSSVGWGKEQF
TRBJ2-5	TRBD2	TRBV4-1	ASSQDRAGGSKTQY
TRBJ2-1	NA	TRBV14	ASSRSGLSYNEQF
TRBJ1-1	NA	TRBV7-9	ASSPPREGTEAF
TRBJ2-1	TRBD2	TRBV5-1	ASKLAGGPLNEQF
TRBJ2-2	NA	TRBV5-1	ASSLAQGNTGELF
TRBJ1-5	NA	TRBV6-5	ASRMQGGNQPQH
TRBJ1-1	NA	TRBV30	AWTGVTEAF
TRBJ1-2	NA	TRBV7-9	ASSPLFRADYGYT
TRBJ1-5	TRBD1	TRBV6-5	ASRATGGSNQPQH
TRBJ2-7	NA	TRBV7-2	ASSLRVAATYEQY
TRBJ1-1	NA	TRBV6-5	ASSYQQLNTEAF
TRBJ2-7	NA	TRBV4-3	ASSRSISYEQY
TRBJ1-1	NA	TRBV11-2	ASSPLIDTEAF
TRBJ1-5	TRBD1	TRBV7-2	ASSAATGAGNQPQH
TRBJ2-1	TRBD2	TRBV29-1	SVAPTAGGSNEQF
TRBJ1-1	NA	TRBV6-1	ASNPRSNTEAF
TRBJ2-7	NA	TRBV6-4	ATEKSFYEQY
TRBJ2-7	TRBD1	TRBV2	ASSLAGTATYEQY
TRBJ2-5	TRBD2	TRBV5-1	ASSPSSGRGETQY
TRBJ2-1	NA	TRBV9	ASSVLLGEQF
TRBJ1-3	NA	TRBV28	ASSLYSGMAGNTIY
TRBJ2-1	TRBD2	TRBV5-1	ASSVGLAGDAYNEQF
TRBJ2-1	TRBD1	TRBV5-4	ASSSRRTGSSGNEQF
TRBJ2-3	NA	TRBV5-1	ASSLGAQASTDTQY
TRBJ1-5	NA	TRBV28	ASSWFPRDIFLMDQPQH
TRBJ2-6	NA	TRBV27	ATPGPSSGANVLT
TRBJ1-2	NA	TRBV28	ASSPRTVHYGYT
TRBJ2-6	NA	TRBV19	ASSKGVHSGANVLT
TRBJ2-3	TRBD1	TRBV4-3	ASSQQTGVTDTQY
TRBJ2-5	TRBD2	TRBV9	ASSVGTSGQETQY
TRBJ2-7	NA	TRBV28	ASREFGQSSYEQY
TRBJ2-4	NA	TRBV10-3	AISEGVAAKNIQY
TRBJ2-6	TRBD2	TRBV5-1	ASSFGLIAGGLMDVLT